The entry below gives a single TCR beta chain sequence along with its context. This record comes from a study of T cell responses to AZD1222 COVID-19 vaccine. V was shortened by 2 bases and J by 6 bases, with 4 bases between the two germline ends. Germline-derived CDR1 and CDR2 are MDHEN and SYDVKM. The CDR3 has 11 residues. Using immunoSEQ multiplex PCR, the repertoire was profiled, and TCRdb retains in-frame clones only, with some absent. The sample lists about 140,000 clones, around nine tenths occurring once. The rearrangement links TRBV28 to TRBJ1-1; no clear D gene. Here the sequenced sample was peripheral blood, taken on day 0 of AZD1222 vaccination. The receptor comes from an adult in good health. The DNA for the CDR3 is TGTGCCAGCAGTTTAAACTCTGAAGCTTTCTTT. Protein product: CASSLNSEAFF.